This is a list of T cell receptor beta chains from one sample in a study of T-cell reconstitution after alpha-beta-depleted transplantation in children. Each CDR3 protein is one row after TCRdb ran MiXCR on the PCR reads. This table has under 250,000 distinct CDR3 sequences, under 20% appearing once. The sequencing used PBMCs, mostly from graft donor cells, collected 360 days after TCRalphabeta/CD19-depleted stem cell transplant. All receptors derive from a male patient between 2 and 15 years old who had a stem cell transplant for acute lymphoblastic leukemia, so the T cells may come from the graft donor. The CDR3 runs from the conserved cysteine through the conserved F or W. Fields, in order: D gene, J gene, V gene, clone size, CDR3 DNA, CDR3 protein. D genes are given only for firm matches. Size is stated for part of the rows, as once, few or many counts, or as a class when the clone is expanded.

d_gene: -; j_gene: TRBJ2-7; v_gene: TRBV5-5; abundance: -; CDR3nt: TGTGCCAGCAGCTTGGGGGACCTCACGGACTCCTACGAGCAGTACTTC; CDR3aa: CASSLGDLTDSYEQYF
d_gene: -; j_gene: TRBJ1-4; v_gene: TRBV7-9; abundance: -; CDR3nt: TGTGCCAGCAGCGGTGACAGCCATTTGTTTTTT; CDR3aa: CASSGDSHLFF
d_gene: -; j_gene: TRBJ2-1; v_gene: TRBV18; abundance: -; CDR3nt: TGTGCCAGCTCATATCCGGGCTCCTACAATGAGCAGTTCTTC; CDR3aa: CASSYPGSYNEQFF
d_gene: -; j_gene: TRBJ2-1; v_gene: TRBV5-1; abundance: -; CDR3nt: TGCGCCAGCAGCTTGAGCCAGGGTCCTTCCTACAATGAGCAGTTCTTC; CDR3aa: CASSLSQGPSYNEQFF
d_gene: -; j_gene: TRBJ2-3; v_gene: TRBV20-1; abundance: -; CDR3nt: TGCAGTGCTAGATCGGGGAACACAGATACGCAGTATTTT; CDR3aa: CSARSGNTDTQYF
d_gene: -; j_gene: TRBJ1-1; v_gene: TRBV10-2; abundance: -; CDR3nt: TGCGCCAGCAGTGAGTCGAGAACGACGGCTTTCTTT; CDR3aa: CASSESRTTAFF
d_gene: -; j_gene: TRBJ2-7; v_gene: TRBV20-1; abundance: -; CDR3nt: TGCAGTGCTAGCTTCTCTAGCACCACCTACGAGCAGTACTTC; CDR3aa: CSASFSSTTYEQYF
d_gene: -; j_gene: TRBJ2-7; v_gene: TRBV5-1; abundance: few; CDR3nt: TGCGCCAGCAGCACTTCAGCCCGCTACGAGCAGTACTTC; CDR3aa: CASSTSARYEQYF
d_gene: -; j_gene: TRBJ1-1; v_gene: TRBV28; abundance: many; CDR3nt: TGTGCCAGCAGTCCAGGGGTGAACACTGAAGCTTTCTTT; CDR3aa: CASSPGVNTEAFF
d_gene: TRBD1; j_gene: TRBJ1-2; v_gene: TRBV11-2; abundance: -; CDR3nt: TGTGCCAGCAGTTTTGCTACCGGGACAGGGAAGGGCTACACCTTC; CDR3aa: CASSFATGTGKGYTF
d_gene: TRBD1; j_gene: TRBJ2-7; v_gene: TRBV10-2; abundance: -; CDR3nt: TGCGCCAGCCCTAGGGACAGGGGGCCGGAGCAGTACTTC; CDR3aa: CASPRDRGPEQYF
d_gene: -; j_gene: TRBJ1-4; v_gene: TRBV27; abundance: many; CDR3nt: TGTGCCAGCAGGCTAGGGGTTGGGGGTGAAAAACTGTTTTTT; CDR3aa: CASRLGVGGEKLFF